Listed below are T cell receptor beta chains from one sample, sequenced in a study of brain T cells in children with intractable seizures. Some clones are missing from TCRdb's copy, which holds only in-frame ones; the method was immunoSEQ multiplex PCR. The profile shows around 44,000 clones, about nine tenths of them singletons. This specimen consisted of peripheral blood, obtained at surgery. The receptor source for this set is a girl under 10 years old with tuberous sclerosis and intractable seizures. Each CDR3 is given without its conserved first and last residue.

>TRBV3-1/TRBV3-2|TRBJ1-6
ASSQESKTGGSQGYSPLH
>TRBV10-2|TRBJ1-5
ASSESSGVGDQPQH
>TRBV19|TRBJ1-1
ASSVGSDTEAF
>TRBV5-1|TRBJ1-2
ASSLESGYNYGYT
>TRBV9|TRBJ2-3
ASSQRGRDRTDTQY
>TRBV30|TRBJ1-2
AWSYRGDGYT
>TRBV29-1|TRBJ2-5
SVEGWASQETQY
>TRBV2|TRBJ2-2
ASLNLPDTGELF
>TRBV28|TRBJ1-1
ASSLDRENTEAF
>TRBV7-2|TRBJ2-7
ASSFDRGQYEQY
>TRBV5-1|TRBJ1-5
ASSGGQPNQPQH
>TRBV4-1|TRBJ1-4
ASSQAIRDKGEKLF
>TRBV27|TRBJ1-1
ASSLARGNTEAF
>TRBV6-6|TRBJ2-7
ASSLLGTFYEQY
>TRBV7-6|TRBJ2-2
ASSLEGSFQGNTGELF
>TRBV9|TRBJ2-1
ASSLGGDNEQF
>TRBV27|TRBJ1-2
ASSFDREPNYGYT
>TRBV29-1|TRBJ1-1
SADRGLTEAF
>TRBV15|TRBJ1-1
ATSRVRVYTEAF
>TRBV6-6|TRBJ1-2
ASSFGPNYGYT
>TRBV10-3|TRBJ1-6
AISEEGWNSPLH
>TRBV2|TRBJ1-1
ASSVLRRTNTEAF
>TRBV3-1/TRBV3-2|TRBJ1-2
ASSPPGQGLAGYT
>TRBV7-2|TRBJ1-2
ASSPGQGAHYGYT
>TRBV20-1|TRBJ1-3
SASLNSGNTIY
>TRBV7-2|TRBJ1-2
ASSLDRVGYGYT
>TRBV29-1|TRBJ2-1
SVVESVYNEQF
>TRBV6-6|TRBJ1-1
ASSSAPGAEAF
>TRBV6-1|TRBJ2-3
ASSENRDTQY
>TRBV5-5|TRBJ1-2
ASSPRDRDYGYT
>TRBV15|TRBJ2-2
ATSRQIANTGELF
>TRBV12-5|TRBJ1-1
ASGLGSNGGLGTEAF
>TRBV9|TRBJ2-1
ASSKRAETGWPYNEQF
>TRBV4-1|TRBJ1-2
ASSQDFRGYT
>TRBV18|TRBJ1-2
ASSPGDGQGIYGYT
>TRBV4-1|TRBJ2-3
ASSQGGTKRVSTDTQY
>TRBV19|TRBJ1-2
ASSPGGNYGYT
>TRBV24-1|TRBJ1-2
ATSVSANYGYT
>TRBV19|TRBJ1-5
ASPYQPQH
>TRBV2|TRBJ2-5
ASSASGGQETQY
>TRBV2|TRBJ1-1
ASIVDRAGEAF
>TRBV30|TRBJ1-2
AWIPSEDRYYGYT
>TRBV5-4|TRBJ1-1
ASSQDRNEAF
>TRBV5-6|TRBJ1-5
ASSSPIGRISLH